The 4 T cell receptor beta chains given below trace back to one sample, sequenced in a study of blood T cells in healthy people across ages. The use of a sample-barcoded 5' primer and a J-beta primer mix characterized a second PCR of about 6 to 11 cycles. TCRdb re-derived calls from the 5' RACE reads in MiXCR, one entry per CDR3 protein. The table includes about 810,000 distinct CDR3 sequences, 36% detected once. The material sequenced was blood. Receptors originate from a man aged 18 to 30 in good health.

The rearrangement uses TRBV7-2 and TRBJ2-5, with D perhaps TRBD2 (6 bases). The V and J ends lost 2 bases and 11 bases respectively, with 12 bases between them. The CDR3 length is 12 residues. The germline CDR1 and CDR2 sequences are SGHTA and FQGNSA. CDR3 region: CASSLWAREQYF. CDR3 nucleotide sequence: TGTGCCAGCAGCTTATGGGCTCGGGAGCAGTACTTC.

The chain carries TRBV30 and TRBJ2-7, with 8 bases aligning to TRBD1. This CDR3 has 12 amino acids. Trimming at V came to 8 bases and at J to 6 bases, leaving 9 bases not matched to a gene. Germline assignment: CDR1 GTSNPN and CDR2 SVGIG (reference sequence). This CDR3 reads CAGTGGRSEQYF. The CDR3 DNA follows: TGTGCCGGAACAGGGGGTCGTAGCGAGCAGTACTTC. The full variable domain, completed using reference TRBV30 and TRBJ2-7, is SQTIHQWPATLVQPVGSPLSLECTVEGTSNPNLYWYRQAAGRGLQLLFYSVGIGQISSEVPQNLSASRPQDRQFILSSKKLLLSDSGFYLCAGTGGRSEQYFGPGTRLTVT.

The chain combines TRBV7-6 with TRBJ1-1; TRBD1 is a possible D gene (6 bases). This CDR3 has 13 amino acids. Trimming pared 4 bases from V and 5 bases from J, leaving 11 bases between. Germline values: CDR1 SGHVS, CDR2 FNYEAQ. The CDR3 reads CASSSTGKTEAFF. DNA for the CDR3: TGTGCCAGCAGCTCGACAGGAAAAACTGAAGCTTTCTTT. Combining the CDR3 with reference TRBV7-6 and TRBJ1-1 gives the whole variable domain GAGVSQSPRYKVTKRGQDVALRCDPISGHVSLYWYRQALGQGPEFLTYFNYEAQQDKSGLPNDRFSAERPEGSISTLTIQRTEQRDSAMYRCASSSTGKTEAFFGQGTRLTVV.

The J gene is TRBJ2-5, the V gene TRBV12-3 or TRBV12-4, with D perhaps being TRBD1 or TRBD2 (5 bases each). This CDR3 region has 14 residues. V was pared by 5 bases and J by 11 bases, with 21 bases between. CDR3 in amino acids: CASSTGALRSEQYF. DNA of the CDR3: TGTGCCAGCAGTACCGGGGCATTGAGGTCGGAGCAGTACTTC.